A single sample gave rise to the 6 T cell receptor beta chains below, sequenced in a study of somatic mutations in cytotoxic T cells in rheumatoid arthritis. Assay used: immunoSEQ multiplex PCR; TCRdb lists only in-frame clones, some missing. The sample has tens of thousands of clones, approximately 84% seen once. Specimen: CD8+ T cells sorted from blood. The receptors shown here come from a man aged 35-49 years in good health.

This sequence joins TRBV14 and TRBJ2-5; 11 bases align to TRBD2. The CDR3 length is 18 residues. V lost 2 bases to trimming and J lost 5 bases; unmatched junction nucleotides: 13. Per the germline V gene, CDR1 is SGHDN and CDR2 is FVKESK. CDR3 sequence reads: CASSQLRRTSGSNETQYF. The CDR3 coding sequence is TGTGCCAGCAGCCAACTCCGGCGAACTAGCGGGAGTAACGAGACCCAGTACTTC.

The CDR3 spells CASSPRGDVYTGELFF. In DNA, the CDR3 is TGTGCCAGCAGCCCCAGGGGGGACGTCTACACCGGGGAGCTGTTTTTT. The V call is TRBV9, the J call TRBJ2-2; D is perhaps TRBD1 (7 bases). V was pared by 4 bases and J by 3 bases, with 16 bases between. CDR1 is SGDLS and CDR2 is YYNGEE in the germline V gene. This CDR3 has 16 residues.

This clone was seen once. V and J are TRBV27 and TRBJ1-2, with a weak D call TRBD1 (5 bases). This CDR3 is built from 14 residues. V was cut by 5 bases and J by 6 bases, with 16 bases left in between. The V gene's germline CDR1 is MNHEY and CDR2 SMNVEV (reference sequence). CDR3 coding DNA: TGTGCCAGCAGTCTTTTCTTGGGGGTTGATGGCTACACCTTC. Its protein is CASSLFLGVDGYTF.

The CDR3 here is CASGRLLAGGVTQYF. CDR3 DNA sequence: TGTGCTAGTGGGAGACTACTAGCGGGAGGTGTTACCCAGTACTTC. The V gene is TRBV12-5, the J gene TRBJ2-5, with TRBD2 matching over 12 bases. Germline loops: CDR1 LGHNT, CDR2 FRNRAP. V trimming: 6 bases; J trimming: 8 bases; junction bases outside the gene matches: 10. The CDR3 spans 15 residues. The variable domain in full, with the rest retrieved from reference TRBV12-5 and TRBJ2-5, is DARVTQTPRHKVTEMGQEVTMRCQPILGHNTVFWYRQTMMQGLELLAYFRNRAPLDDSGMPKDRFSAEMPDATLATLKIQPSEPRDSAVYFCASGRLLAGGVTQYFGPGTRLLVL.

The chain employs TRBV9 and TRBJ2-7; TRBD1 or TRBD2 may be the D gene (5 bases each). Germline CDR1 SGDLS, CDR2 YYNGEE. V dropped 0 bases and J dropped 5 bases, with 15 bases sitting between them. The CDR3 has 15 residues. As DNA, the CDR3 is TGTGCCAGCAGCGTAGGCCGGGGCGGACGGGACGAGCAGTACTTC. Its protein product is CASSVGRGGRDEQYF.

This sequence joins TRBV28 and TRBJ2-2; D perhaps matches TRBD1 (5 bases). The CDR3 is 18 residues long. Trimming stripped 8 bases from V and 3 bases from J, with 25 bases between. From germline, CDR1 is MDHEN and CDR2 SYDVKM. The CDR3 is CASPFRPPPREHTGELFF. The CDR3 DNA reads TGTGCCAGCCCTTTTCGTCCCCCGCCCAGGGAACACACCGGGGAGCTGTTTTTT.